This T cell receptor (beta chain) was sequenced in a study of beta chain features in type 1 diabetes. All of the isolated RNA was reverse transcribed, so expressed TCRB transcripts were sequenced. TCRdb's table, derived via immunoSEQ multiplex PCR, lists solely in-frame clones and lacks some. The sample lists 250,000 to 350,000 clones, 14% occurring once. Note on this clone: What it binds is unknown.

CDR1 and CDR2 (germline): SGDLS, YYNGEE. The CDR3 runs to 14 residues. The V segment lost 3 bases and the J segment 7 bases; nucleotides outside the gene matches: 7. Around 120 mL of blood, on average, came from one heparinised draw per donor. Study findings and constraints: All four CD4+ subsets from Type 1 diabetes patients carried moderately but significantly shorter TCRB CDR3s. Type 1 diabetes patients had fewer VDJ junction insertions and more deletions. HLA influence on TCRB rearrangement stayed unresolved here. cDNA-based reads could over-represent cells with high TCR expression.

This receptor was obtained from a man aged 30 to 39 with type 1 diabetes. The genes are TRBV9 and TRBJ2-7, with 10 positions matching TRBD1. The sample was naive CD4+ T cells from blood. In DNA form, the CDR3 reads TGTGCCAGCAGCGGCCCGGGACAGGGGAGAGAGCAGTACTTC. As protein: CASSGPGQGREQYF.